One sample yielded the 21 T cell receptor beta chains listed below, sequenced in a study of radiotherapy plus CTLA-4 blockade in lung cancer. Repertoires were generated with immunoSEQ multiplex PCR, while TCRdb's copy carries only in-frame clones and drops some. The profile shows about 45,000 clones, approximately 62% of them singletons. The specimen was peripheral blood, collected from a patient treated with radiotherapy plus ipilimumab. The receptors here all came from a human donor with non-small cell lung cancer who had a partial response to radiotherapy plus ipilimumab.

This chain links TRBV30 with TRBJ1-4, with D hard to call. CDR1 and CDR2 (germline): GTSNPN, SVGIG (reference sequence). The CDR3 runs to 13 residues. V shed 1 base and J shed 11 bases, with 14 bases lying between them. The CDR3 protein is CAWSAWEGRKLFF. CDR3 nucleotide sequence: TGTGCCTGGAGTGCGTGGGAGGGTCGGAAACTGTTTTTT.

The chain joins TRBV5-6 to TRBJ1-2; possibly TRBD1 for D (6 bases). V was clipped by 0 bases and J by 2 bases, with 14 bases between them. The CDR3 is 16 amino acids. Germline CDR1 SGHDT, CDR2 YYEEEE. The CDR3 DNA is TGTGCCAGCAGCTTGGGTGGTCAGGGGCCCAACTATGGCTACACCTTC. Protein product: CASSLGGQGPNYGYTF.

V and J are TRBV7-3 and TRBJ2-5, with 12 bases lining up with TRBD2. CDR1 is SGHTA, CDR2 FQGTGA, per germline. This CDR3 spans 15 amino acids. V was pared by 5 bases and J by 0 bases, with 1 base of the junction left unmatched. CDR3 DNA: TGTGCCAGCAGCCTAGCGGGGGGGTACCAAGAGACCCAGTACTTC. As protein: CASSLAGGYQETQYF. The whole variable domain, remainder taken from reference TRBV7-3 and TRBJ2-5, is GAGVSQTPSNKVTEKGKYVELRCDPISGHTALYWYRQSLGQGPEFLIYFQGTGAADDSGLPNDRFFAVRPEGSVSTLKIQRTERGDSAVYLCASSLAGGYQETQYFGPGTRLLVL.

CDR3 DNA: TGTGCCAGCAGCTTCGGGAATCCGGAGCAGGCTTTCTTT. As protein: CASSFGNPEQAFF. The chain joins TRBV11-3 to TRBJ1-1; D is unclear. Per germline, CDR1 SGHNT and CDR2 YENEEA. Trimming pared 3 bases from V and 11 bases from J, leaving 16 bases between. CDR3 length equals 13 residues.

This chain joins TRBV7-3 and TRBJ2-3, with TRBD2 as a possible D gene (6 bases). V was pared by 1 base and J by 0 bases, with 14 bases between. The CDR3 consists of 17 residues. CDR1 is SGHTA, CDR2 FQGTGA, per germline. The CDR3 DNA reads TGTGCCAGCAGCTTAAGTGGCTCTGGACTAAGCACAGATACGCAGTATTTT. This gives the protein CASSLSGSGLSTDTQYF.

The V gene is TRBV5-5, the J gene TRBJ2-7; D is possibly TRBD1 (5 bases). The CDR3 is 12 residues long. The V gene lost 4 bases and the J gene lost 7 bases, with 12 bases spanning the gap. Germline-derived CDR1 and CDR2 are SGHKS and YYEKEE (reference sequence). The CDR3 sequence: CASSQGLGEQYF. CDR3 sequence (DNA): TGTGCCAGCAGCCAGGGCCTGGGGGAGCAGTACTTC.

The count of this clone is one. The chain has TRBV9 and TRBJ2-1; TRBD1 aligns across 8 bases. This CDR3 comprises 13 residues. The V gene's germline CDR1 is SGDLS and CDR2 YYNGEE. CDR3 region: CAAGTGPYNEQFF. CDR3 nucleotide sequence: TGTGCAGCCGGGACAGGACCATACAATGAGCAGTTCTTC.

This clone has only a few counts. The V call is TRBV10-3, the J call TRBJ1-6; D uncertain. The ends were cut back, 6 bases at V and 9 bases at J, with 15 bases in the middle. The CDR3 sequence is 14 residues long. Germline V CDR1 and CDR2: ENHRY, SYGVKD. The CDR3 loop is CAISQYLAGSPLHF. The CDR3 nucleotides are TGTGCCATCAGCCAGTACCTGGCTGGTTCACCCCTCCACTTT.

The chain links TRBV7-8 to TRBJ1-2; 7 bases line up with TRBD1. The CDR3 has 14 residues. Germline CDR1 reads SGHVS; CDR2 reads FQNEAQ. Trimming at V came to 0 bases and at J to 4 bases, leaving 2 bases not matched to a gene. DNA of the CDR3: TGTGCCAGCAGCTTAGCGACAGGGTCCTATGGCTACACCTTC. It yields the protein CASSLATGSYGYTF. Together with reference TRBV7-8 and TRBJ1-2, the CDR3 gives the full variable domain: GAGVSQSPRYKVAKRGQDVALRCDPISGHVSLFWYQQALGQGPEFLTYFQNEAQLDKSGLPSDRFFAERPEGSVSTLKIQRTQQEDSAVYLCASSLATGSYGYTFGSGTRLTVV.

The chain has TRBV6-5 and TRBJ2-1; 11 bases map to TRBD2. After removal of 8 bases from V and 7 bases from J, the junction contained 10 bases not matched to a gene. The CDR3 extends over 15 amino acids. From germline, CDR1 is MNHEY and CDR2 SVGAGI. The CDR3, as DNA: TGTGCCAGCCGAGACACTAGCGGGAGATATAATGAGCAGTTCTTC. It codes for CASRDTSGRYNEQFF.

This clone was seen only a few times. V gene TRBV27 combines with J gene TRBJ2-5; 9 bases are shared with TRBD2. The length of the CDR3 is 17 residues. Per the germline V gene, CDR1 is MNHEY and CDR2 is SMNVEV (reference sequence). The V gene end was trimmed by 2 bases and the J gene end by 4 bases; junction bases not matched to a gene: 11. CDR3 DNA sequence: TGTGCCAGCAGTTTAGGTGCTGGACTAGCGAGCACAGAGACCCAGTACTTC. Protein: CASSLGAGLASTETQYF.

This clone has a handful of counts. V gene TRBV7-4 combines with J gene TRBJ1-2; D gene uncertain. Germline V gene sequence: CDR1 SGHVT, CDR2 SQSDAQ. Trimming removed 0 bases from V and 3 bases from J, with 5 bases in between. This CDR3 has 13 residues. CDR3 DNA sequence: TGTGCCAGCAGCTTAGCGCGGGACTATGGCTACACCTTC. Translation: CASSLARDYGYTF.

This clone was recorded once. The genes are TRBV30 and TRBJ1-5, with D uncertain. The CDR3 sequence is 15 residues long. Germline V lookup: CDR1 GTSNPN, CDR2 SVGIG (reference sequence). V was pared by 0 bases and J by 0 bases, with 9 bases between. The CDR3 nucleotides read TGTGCCTGGAGTGTACGAGGGCTTAGCAATCAGCCCCAGCATTTT. This gives the protein CAWSVRGLSNQPQHF.

The chain is built from TRBV15 and TRBJ2-7, with TRBD2 identical over 7 bases. CDR1 and CDR2 from the germline V gene are LNHNV and YYDKDF (reference sequence). The trim removed 3 bases at V and 3 bases at J, leaving 5 bases unmatched. The CDR3 runs 14 residues. CDR3 sequence: CATSRRETSYEQYF. The CDR3 bases are TGTGCCACCAGCAGGCGGGAGACTAGCTACGAGCAGTACTTC.

V gene TRBV20-1 combines with J gene TRBJ2-5, with unresolved D. The CDR3 loop spans 11 amino acids. V lost 3 bases and J lost 1, with 3 bases in between. In germline, CDR1 is DFQATT, CDR2 SNEGSKA (reference sequence). The CDR3 nucleotides are TGCAGTGCTAGCATCCAAGAGACCCAGTACTTC. Translating it yields CSASIQETQYF.

The chain joins TRBV30 to TRBJ2-5, with D possibly TRBD2 on 6 matching bases. Trimming left V 1 base short and J 5 bases short, with 11 bases between. The CDR3 contains 13 residues. Germline CDR1 GTSNPN, CDR2 SVGIG (reference sequence). CDR3 in DNA: TGTGCCTGGAGTGGTTCCAGCGGGGAGACCCAGTACTTC. Residues: CAWSGSSGETQYF.

About this clone itself: At one of its ends the junction is not consistent with the germline gene, which may arise from a read error. The chain links TRBV7-7 to TRBJ2-7; 7 bases agree with TRBD1. The CDR3 length is 14 residues. CDR1 SSHAT and CDR2 FNYEAQ come from the germline V gene (reference sequence). In DNA, the CDR3 is TGTGCTAGCAGCTTAGGGACAGATTCCTACGAGCAGTACTTC. Amino acid sequence: CASSLGTDSYEQYF.

CDR3 region: CASSPNLRAEGYTF. In DNA form, the CDR3 reads TGTGCCAGCTCACCAAATCTGAGGGCTGAAGGCTACACCTTC. V usage is TRBV18 and J usage is TRBJ1-2; D remains unclear. Between the trimmed V and J ends, which lost 2 bases and 8 bases, there was a span of 15 bases. The CDR3 is 14 residues long. In germline, CDR1 is KGHSH, CDR2 LQKENI.

The chain is built from TRBV15 and TRBJ2-2; 7 bases are shared with TRBD1. V shed 2 bases, J shed 4 bases, and the junction held 4 bases outside the gene matches. The germline V gene encodes CDR1 LNHNV and CDR2 YYDKDF (reference sequence). The CDR3 extends over 15 amino acids. The CDR3 loop reads CATSRRQGSTGELFF. In DNA, the CDR3 is TGTGCCACCAGCAGAAGACAGGGAAGCACCGGGGAGCTGTTTTTT. Based on the CDR3 plus reference TRBV15 and TRBJ2-2, the full variable domain is DAMVIQNPRYQVTQFGKPVTLSCSQTLNHNVMYWYQQKSSQAPKLLFHYYDKDFNNEADTPDNFQSRRPNTSFCFLDIRSPGLGDTAMYLCATSRRQGSTGELFFGEGSRLTVL.

The rearrangement joins TRBV29-1 to TRBJ1-2; 8 bases map to TRBD1. The germline gives CDR1 SQVTM, CDR2 ANQGSEA. V lost 7 bases to trimming and J lost 8 bases; unmatched junction nucleotides: 6. The CDR3 spans 11 residues. This CDR3 is CSARTGFGYTF. The CDR3 DNA reads as TGCAGCGCCCGGACAGGGTTCGGCTACACCTTC.

V and J are TRBV7-9 and TRBJ2-1; D is unclear. Germline CDR1 SEHNR, CDR2 FQNEAQ (reference sequence). CDR3 length equals 13 residues. V lost 5 bases and J lost 0, with 5 bases in between. CDR3 residues: CASSGSSYNEQFF. The CDR3 DNA sequence: TGTGCCAGCAGCGGCAGCTCCTACAATGAGCAGTTCTTC. Complete variable domain (other parts from reference TRBV7-9 and TRBJ2-1): DTGVSQNPRHKITKRGQNVTFRCDPISEHNRLYWYRQTLGQGPEFLTYFQNEAQLEKSRLLSDRFSAERPKGSFSTLEIQRTEQGDSAMYLCASSGSSYNEQFFGPGTRLTVL.